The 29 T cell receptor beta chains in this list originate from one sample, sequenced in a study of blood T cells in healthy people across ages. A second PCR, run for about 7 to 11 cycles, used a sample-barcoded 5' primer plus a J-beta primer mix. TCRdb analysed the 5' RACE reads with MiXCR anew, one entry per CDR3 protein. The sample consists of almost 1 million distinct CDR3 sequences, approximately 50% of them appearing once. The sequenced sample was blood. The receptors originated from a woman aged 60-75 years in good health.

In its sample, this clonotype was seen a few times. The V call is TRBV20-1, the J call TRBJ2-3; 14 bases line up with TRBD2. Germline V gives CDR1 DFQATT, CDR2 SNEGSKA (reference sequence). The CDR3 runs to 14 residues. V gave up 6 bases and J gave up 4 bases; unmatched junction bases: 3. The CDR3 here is CSAPTSGRADTQYF. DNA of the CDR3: TGCAGTGCCCCGACTAGCGGGAGGGCAGATACGCAGTATTTT.

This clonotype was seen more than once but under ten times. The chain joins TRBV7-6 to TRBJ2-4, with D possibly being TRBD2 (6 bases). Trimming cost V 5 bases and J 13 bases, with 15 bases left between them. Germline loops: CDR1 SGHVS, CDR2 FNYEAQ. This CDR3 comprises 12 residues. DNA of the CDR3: TGTGCCAGCAGCGTCGGGAGCCCGGAGCAGTACTTC. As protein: CASSVGSPEQYF.

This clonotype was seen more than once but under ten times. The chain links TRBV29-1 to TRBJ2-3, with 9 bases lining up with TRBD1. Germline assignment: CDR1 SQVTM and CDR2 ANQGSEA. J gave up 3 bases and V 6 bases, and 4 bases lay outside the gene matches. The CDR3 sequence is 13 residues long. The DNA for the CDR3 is TGCAGCGTCGTGACAGGGGGGACAGATACGCAGTATTTT. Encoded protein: CSVVTGGTDTQYF.

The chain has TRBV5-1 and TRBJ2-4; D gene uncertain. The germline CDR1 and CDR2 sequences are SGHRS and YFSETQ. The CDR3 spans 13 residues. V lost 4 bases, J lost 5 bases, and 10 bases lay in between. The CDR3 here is CASSQSNQNIQYF. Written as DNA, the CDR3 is TGCGCCAGCAGCCAGTCGAACCAAAACATTCAGTACTTC.

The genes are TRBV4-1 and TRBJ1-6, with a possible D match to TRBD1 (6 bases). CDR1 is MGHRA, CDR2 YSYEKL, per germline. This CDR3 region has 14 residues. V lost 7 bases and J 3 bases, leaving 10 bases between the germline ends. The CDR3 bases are TGCGCCAGCAAGGAGGGGGTCTATAATTCACCCCTCCACTTT. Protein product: CASKEGVYNSPLHF.

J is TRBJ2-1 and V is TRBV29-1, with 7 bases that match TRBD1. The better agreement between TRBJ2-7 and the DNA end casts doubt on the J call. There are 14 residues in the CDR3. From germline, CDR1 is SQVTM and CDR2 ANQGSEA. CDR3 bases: TGCAGCGTTGTGGCACAGGGACAGTTCAATGAGCAGTACTTC. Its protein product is CSVVAQGQFNEQYF.

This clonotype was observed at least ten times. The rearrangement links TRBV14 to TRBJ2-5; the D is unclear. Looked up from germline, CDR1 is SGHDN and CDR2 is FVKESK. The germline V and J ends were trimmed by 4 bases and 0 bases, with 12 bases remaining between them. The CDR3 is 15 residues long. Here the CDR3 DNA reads TGTGCCAGCAGCCGAGGAACGGTAAACCAAGAGACCCAGTACTTC. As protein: CASSRGTVNQETQYF.

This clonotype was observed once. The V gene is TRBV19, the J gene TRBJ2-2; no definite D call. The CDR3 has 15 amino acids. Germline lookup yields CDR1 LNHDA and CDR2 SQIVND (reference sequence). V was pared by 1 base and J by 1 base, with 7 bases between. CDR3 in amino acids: CASSIAQRNTGELFF. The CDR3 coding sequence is TGTGCCAGTAGTATAGCACAGAGGAACACCGGGGAGCTGTTTTTT.

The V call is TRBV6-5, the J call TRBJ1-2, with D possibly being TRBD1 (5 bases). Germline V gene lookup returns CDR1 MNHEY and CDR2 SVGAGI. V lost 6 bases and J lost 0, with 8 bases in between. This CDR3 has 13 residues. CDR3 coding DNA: TGTGCCAGCAGCGGGGGTTCTAACTATGGCTACACCTTC. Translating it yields CASSGGSNYGYTF.

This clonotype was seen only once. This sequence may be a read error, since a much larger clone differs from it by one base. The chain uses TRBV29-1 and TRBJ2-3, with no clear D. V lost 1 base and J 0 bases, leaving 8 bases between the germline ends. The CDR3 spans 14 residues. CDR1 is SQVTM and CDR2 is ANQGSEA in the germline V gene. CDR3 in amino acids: CSVEGYYSTDTQYF. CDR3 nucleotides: TGCAGCGTTGAAGGATATTACAGCACAGATACGCAGTATTTT.

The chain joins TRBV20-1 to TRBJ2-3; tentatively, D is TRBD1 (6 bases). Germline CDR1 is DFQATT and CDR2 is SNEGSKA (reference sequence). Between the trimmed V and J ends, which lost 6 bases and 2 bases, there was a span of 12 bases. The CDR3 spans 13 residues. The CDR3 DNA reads TGCAGTGCCGCGGACAGCACCACAGATACGCAGTATTTT. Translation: CSAADSTTDTQYF.

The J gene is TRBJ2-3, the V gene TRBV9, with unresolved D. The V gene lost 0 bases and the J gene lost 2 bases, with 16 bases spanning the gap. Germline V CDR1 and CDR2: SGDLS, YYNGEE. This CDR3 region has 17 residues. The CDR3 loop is CASSVGIRPGTTDTQYF. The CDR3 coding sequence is TGTGCCAGCAGCGTAGGGATTCGCCCTGGAACCACAGATACGCAGTATTTT.

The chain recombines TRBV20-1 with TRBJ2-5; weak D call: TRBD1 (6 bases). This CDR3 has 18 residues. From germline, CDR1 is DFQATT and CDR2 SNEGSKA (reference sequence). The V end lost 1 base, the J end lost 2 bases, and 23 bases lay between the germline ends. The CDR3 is CSARGGDRLGSTQETQYF. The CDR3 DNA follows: TGCAGTGCTAGAGGCGGAGACAGGTTGGGCTCGACACAAGAGACCCAGTACTTC.

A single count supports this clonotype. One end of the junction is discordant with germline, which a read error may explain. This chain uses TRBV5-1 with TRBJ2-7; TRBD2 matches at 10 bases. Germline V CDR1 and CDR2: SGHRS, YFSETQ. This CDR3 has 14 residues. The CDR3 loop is CVSSLAGGSYEQYF. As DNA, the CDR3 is TGCGTCAGCAGCTTAGCGGGAGGTTCCTACGAGCAGTACTTC.

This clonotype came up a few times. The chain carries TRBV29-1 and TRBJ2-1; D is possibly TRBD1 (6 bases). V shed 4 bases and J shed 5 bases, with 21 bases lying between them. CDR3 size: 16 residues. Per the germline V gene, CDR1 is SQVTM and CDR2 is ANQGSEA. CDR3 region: CSVVHSDSPLNNEQFF. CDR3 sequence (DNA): TGCAGCGTTGTTCATTCGGACAGCCCTCTGAACAATGAGCAGTTCTTC.

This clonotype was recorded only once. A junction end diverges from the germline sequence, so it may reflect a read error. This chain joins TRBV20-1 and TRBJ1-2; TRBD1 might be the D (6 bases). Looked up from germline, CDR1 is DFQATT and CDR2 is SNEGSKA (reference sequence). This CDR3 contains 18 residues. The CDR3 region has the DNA TGCGGTGCTAGAGATCGGAGCCAGGCAAGGACAGCCTTCTATGGCTACACCTTC. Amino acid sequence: CGARDRSQARTAFYGYTF.

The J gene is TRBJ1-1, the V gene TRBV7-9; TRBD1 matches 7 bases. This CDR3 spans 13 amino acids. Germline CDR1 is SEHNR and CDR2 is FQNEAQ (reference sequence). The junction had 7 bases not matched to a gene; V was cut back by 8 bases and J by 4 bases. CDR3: CASGQRQGTEAFF. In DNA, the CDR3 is TGTGCCAGCGGACAACGACAGGGCACTGAAGCTTTCTTT.

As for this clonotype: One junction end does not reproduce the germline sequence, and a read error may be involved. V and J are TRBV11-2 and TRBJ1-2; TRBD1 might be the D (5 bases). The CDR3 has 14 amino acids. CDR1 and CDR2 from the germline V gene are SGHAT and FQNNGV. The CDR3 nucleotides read TGTGCCAGCAGCTTAGATCGGGGGATCTATGGCTACTCCTTC. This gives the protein CASSLDRGIYGYSF.

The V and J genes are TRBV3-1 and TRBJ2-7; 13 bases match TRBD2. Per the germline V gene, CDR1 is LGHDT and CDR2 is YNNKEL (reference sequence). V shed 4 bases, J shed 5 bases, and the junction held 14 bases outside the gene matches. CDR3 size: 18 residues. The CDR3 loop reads CASSPSPKTSGRAHEQYF. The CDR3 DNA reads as TGTGCCAGCAGCCCAAGCCCTAAAACTAGCGGGAGGGCCCACGAGCAGTACTTC.

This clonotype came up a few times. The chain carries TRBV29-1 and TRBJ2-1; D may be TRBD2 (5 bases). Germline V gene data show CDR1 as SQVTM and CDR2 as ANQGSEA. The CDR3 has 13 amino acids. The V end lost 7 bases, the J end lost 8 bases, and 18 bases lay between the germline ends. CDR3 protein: CSGTPISTDEQFF. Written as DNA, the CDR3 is TGCAGCGGGACTCCCATTTCTACCGATGAGCAGTTCTTC.

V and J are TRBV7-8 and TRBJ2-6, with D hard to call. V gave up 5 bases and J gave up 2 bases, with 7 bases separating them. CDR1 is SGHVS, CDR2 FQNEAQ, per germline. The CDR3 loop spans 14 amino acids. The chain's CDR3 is CASSRITGANVLTF. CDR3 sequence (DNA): TGTGCCAGCAGCCGGATTACTGGGGCCAACGTCCTGACTTTC.

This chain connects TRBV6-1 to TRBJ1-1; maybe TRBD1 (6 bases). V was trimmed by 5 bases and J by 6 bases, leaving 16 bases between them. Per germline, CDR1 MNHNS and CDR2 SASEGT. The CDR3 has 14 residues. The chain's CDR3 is CASSSSLTGSEAFF. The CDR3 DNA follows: TGTGCCAGCAGTTCGAGCTTAACAGGGTCTGAAGCTTTCTTT.

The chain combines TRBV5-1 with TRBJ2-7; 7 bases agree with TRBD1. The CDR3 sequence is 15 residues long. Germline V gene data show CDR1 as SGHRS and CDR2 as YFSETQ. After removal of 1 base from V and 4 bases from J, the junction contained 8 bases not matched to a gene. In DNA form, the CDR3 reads TGCGCCAGCAGCTTGCTGACAGGGTCGGAGTACGAGCAGTACTTC. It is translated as CASSLLTGSEYEQYF.

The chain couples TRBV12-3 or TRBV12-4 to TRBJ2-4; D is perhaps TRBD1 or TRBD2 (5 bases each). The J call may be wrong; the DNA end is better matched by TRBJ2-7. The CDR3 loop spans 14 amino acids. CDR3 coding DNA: TGTGCCAGCAGTGGGGACCCAAAACCCTACGAGCAGTACTTC. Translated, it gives CASSGDPKPYEQYF.

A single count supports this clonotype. CDR3 nucleotides: TGTGCCAGCAGCTTGCCAGAGACACCCTCTAATGAAAAACTGTTTTTT. This gives the protein CASSLPETPSNEKLFF. The chain recombines TRBV5-5 with TRBJ1-4; D unclear. The germline V gene encodes CDR1 SGHKS and CDR2 YYEKEE (reference sequence). Trimming took off 1 base at V and 3 bases at J, with 13 bases between the two ends. This CDR3 comprises 16 residues.

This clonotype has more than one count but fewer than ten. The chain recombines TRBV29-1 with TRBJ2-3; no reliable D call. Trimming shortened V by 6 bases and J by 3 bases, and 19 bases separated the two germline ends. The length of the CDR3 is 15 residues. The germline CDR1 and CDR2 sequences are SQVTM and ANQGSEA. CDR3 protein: CSVRKAQEGTDTQYF. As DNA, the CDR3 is TGCAGCGTCCGAAAGGCGCAGGAAGGTACAGATACGCAGTATTTT.

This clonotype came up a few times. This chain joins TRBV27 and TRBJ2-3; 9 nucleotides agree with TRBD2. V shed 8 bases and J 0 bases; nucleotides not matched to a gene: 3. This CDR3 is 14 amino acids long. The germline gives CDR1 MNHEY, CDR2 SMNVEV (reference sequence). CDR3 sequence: CASLGLASTDTQYF. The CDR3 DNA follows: TGTGCCAGCCTGGGACTAGCTAGCACAGATACGCAGTATTTT.

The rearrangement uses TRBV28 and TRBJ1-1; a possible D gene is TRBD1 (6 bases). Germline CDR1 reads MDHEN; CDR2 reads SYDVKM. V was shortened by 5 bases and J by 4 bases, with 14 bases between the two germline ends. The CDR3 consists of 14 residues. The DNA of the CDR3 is TGTGCCAGCAGTCGCCAGGGGATAGGCACTGAAGCTTTCTTT. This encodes CASSRQGIGTEAFF.

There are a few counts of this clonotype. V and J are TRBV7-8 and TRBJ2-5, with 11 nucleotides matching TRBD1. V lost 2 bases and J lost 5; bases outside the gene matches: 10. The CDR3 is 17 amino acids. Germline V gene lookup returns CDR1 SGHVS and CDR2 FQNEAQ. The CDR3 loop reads CASSLTYGQGALETQYF. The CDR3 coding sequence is TGTGCCAGCAGCTTAACCTACGGACAGGGGGCGTTGGAGACCCAGTACTTC. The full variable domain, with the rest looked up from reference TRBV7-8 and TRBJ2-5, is GAGVSQSPRYKVAKRGQDVALRCDPISGHVSLFWYQQALGQGPEFLTYFQNEAQLDKSGLPSDRFFAERPEGSVSTLKIQRTQQEDSAVYLCASSLTYGQGALETQYFGPGTRLLVL.